What follows are 17 T cell receptor beta chains derived from one specimen sequenced in a study of type 1 regulatory T cells. One entry per CDR3 protein, called by TCRdb with MiXCR from the reads. The data contain 13,000 to 15,000 distinct CDR3 sequences, roughly an eighth of them singletons. Their antigens are not known. Sample: cultured T cells, either the whole culture or a sorted T cell fraction (not recorded which). These TCRs come from a human donor in good health.

The chain combines TRBV18 with TRBJ2-4; 7 nucleotides align to TRBD2. The CDR3 covers 19 residues. Germline V gene data show CDR1 as KGHSH and CDR2 as LQKENI. The V and J ends lost 0 bases and 0 bases, in that order; junction bases with no gene match: 11. The CDR3 spells CASSPPGTISSIAKNIQYF. The DNA for the CDR3 is TGTGCCAGCTCACCACCGGGGACTATAAGCTCAATAGCCAAAAACATTCAGTACTTC. Together with reference TRBV18 and TRBJ2-4, the CDR3 gives the full variable domain: NAGVMQNPRHLVRRRGQEARLRCSPMKGHSHVYWYRQLPEEGLKFMVYLQKENIIDESGMPKERFSAEFPKEGPSILRIQQVVRGDSAAYFCASSPPGTISSIAKNIQYFGAGTRLSVL.

The sample holds many counts of this clonotype. V usage is TRBV29-1 and J usage is TRBJ2-1, with 9 bases identical to TRBD2. Trimming took 8 bases from V and 5 from J; bases not matched to a gene: 13. Germline V lookup: CDR1 SQVTM, CDR2 ANQGSEA. The CDR3 consists of 15 residues. The CDR3, as DNA: TGCAGCTACCTTGGGGCTAGCGGGGAGCACAATGAGCAGTTCTTC. Translation gives CSYLGASGEHNEQFF.

This chain uses TRBV5-4 with TRBJ2-7; unclear D gene. The V and J ends lost 4 bases and 4 bases respectively, with 15 bases between them. The germline V gene encodes CDR1 SGHNT and CDR2 YYREEE (reference sequence). The CDR3 length is 14 residues. DNA for the CDR3: TGTGCCAGCAGCAGCTGGACGGCCAATTACGAGCAGTACTTC. The encoded protein is CASSSWTANYEQYF.

With regard to this clonotype: This may be a read error: a much more frequent sequence differs by one nucleotide. The chain has TRBV20-1 and TRBJ2-5, with D maybe TRBD2 (6 bases). This CDR3 comprises 13 residues. Germline lookup yields CDR1 DFQATT and CDR2 SNEGSKA (reference sequence). The CDR3 region is CSARVPGVETQHF. The CDR3 region has the DNA TGCAGTGCTAGAGTCCCGGGAGTGGAGACCCAGCACTTC.

This clonotype was counted many times. The chain joins TRBV20-1 to TRBJ2-7, with D perhaps TRBD1 (5 bases). This CDR3 has 11 residues. Trimming removed 6 bases from V and 2 bases from J, with 8 bases in between. Germline lookup yields CDR1 DFQATT and CDR2 SNEGSKA (reference sequence). CDR3 sequence (DNA): TGCAGTGCCCCGGACACCTACGAGCAGTACTTC. Translation gives CSAPDTYEQYF.

This clonotype has a count of ten or more. The chain carries TRBV12-3 or TRBV12-4 and TRBJ2-2; 7 nucleotides line up with TRBD1. The CDR3 consists of 14 residues. With 6 bases clipped from V and 4 bases from J, the junction kept 5 bases outside the gene matches. The CDR3 bases are TGTGCCAGCAGCGACAGGGTAGCCACCGGGGAGCTGTTTTTT. Its translation: CASSDRVATGELFF.

The chain joins TRBV5-1 to TRBJ2-7; 7 nucleotides align to TRBD2. Germline CDR1 is SGHRS and CDR2 is YFSETQ. The CDR3 contains 15 residues. Trimming removed 0 bases from V and 2 bases from J; junction bases left unmatched: 5. The DNA for the CDR3 is TGCGCCAGCAGCTTGGGGGGGGGAGCGGCCTACGAGCAGTACTTC. It translates to CASSLGGGAAYEQYF.

The chain has TRBV9 and TRBJ2-1, with unresolved D. Germline CDR1 SGDLS, CDR2 YYNGEE. The CDR3 sequence is 15 residues long. Between the trimmed V and J ends, which lost 0 bases and 3 bases, there was a span of 10 bases. The CDR3 region is CASSVAASGYNEQFF. The CDR3 coding sequence is TGTGCCAGCAGCGTAGCGGCCTCGGGCTACAATGAGCAGTTCTTC.

V gene TRBV12-3 or TRBV12-4 combines with J gene TRBJ1-1; D gene ambiguous. V lost 1 base, J lost 5 bases, and 8 bases lay in between. The CDR3 covers 13 residues. The CDR3, as DNA: TGTGCCAGCAGTTTAGGACGGCAGACTGAAGCTTTCTTT. It is translated as CASSLGRQTEAFF.

The table lists this clonotype with many counts. V gene TRBV3-1 combines with J gene TRBJ2-7; possible D gene TRBD1, 6 bases. CDR1 and CDR2 (germline): LGHDT, YNNKEL (reference sequence). The CDR3 extends over 15 amino acids. V was shortened by 1 base and J by 7 bases, with 17 bases between the two germline ends. The CDR3 is CASSQVRQGPGEQYF. CDR3 coding DNA: TGTGCCAGCAGCCAAGTCCGGCAGGGGCCGGGGGAGCAGTACTTC.

This clonotype turned up a few times. The chain recombines TRBV5-1 with TRBJ2-7; tentative D call: TRBD2 (6 bases). The CDR3 spans 14 residues. V was cut by 4 bases and J by 2 bases, with 13 bases left in between. Germline values: CDR1 SGHRS, CDR2 YFSETQ. The CDR3 region is CASSPAGSAYEQYF. The CDR3 DNA sequence: TGCGCCAGCAGCCCAGCCGGGAGCGCCTACGAGCAGTACTTC. The entire variable domain, with the rest obtained from reference TRBV5-1 and TRBJ2-7, is as follows: KAGVTQTPRYLIKTRGQQVTLSCSPISGHRSVSWYQQTPGQGLQFLFEYFSETQRNKGNFPGRFSGRQFSNSRSEMNVSTLELGDSALYLCASSPAGSAYEQYFGPGTRLTVT.

This clonotype was seen repeatedly, ten times or more. The chain combines TRBV7-9 with TRBJ2-2; D is perhaps TRBD2 (6 bases). CDR3 length: 13 amino acids. The germline V gene encodes CDR1 SEHNR and CDR2 FQNEAQ (reference sequence). Trimming removed 5 bases from V and 4 bases from J, with 8 bases in between. DNA of the CDR3: TGTGCCAGCAGCCGGGACTCCACCGGGGAGCTGTTTTTT. Translation gives CASSRDSTGELFF.

This clonotype was seen at least ten times. The chain is built from TRBV12-3 or TRBV12-4 and TRBJ1-6; unclear D gene. This CDR3 comprises 12 residues. Deletions cut 3 bases from V and 10 bases from J, with 7 bases between. The CDR3 DNA sequence: TGTGCCAGCAGTTTCGCGGGGTCACCCCTCCACTTT. Residues: CASSFAGSPLHF.

This clonotype was observed at least ten times. The chain is built from TRBV6-6 and TRBJ2-3, with 7 bases fitting TRBD1. From germline, CDR1 is MNHNY and CDR2 SVGAGI (reference sequence). V trimming: 8 bases; J trimming: 0 bases; junction bases outside the gene matches: 5. CDR3 size: 14 residues. CDR3 DNA: TGTGCCAGCCAAAGGGACAGAAGCACAGATACGCAGTATTTT. Translating it yields CASQRDRSTDTQYF.

This clonotype was seen at least ten times. The chain links TRBV7-3 to TRBJ2-5; D is unresolved. The CDR3 spans 14 residues. Trimming cost V 0 bases and J 3 bases, with 8 bases left between them. The germline V gene has CDR1 SGHTA and CDR2 FQGTGA. CDR3 nucleotides: TGTGCCAGCAGCTTAACTGGGGATGAAGAGACCCAGTACTTC. It yields the protein CASSLTGDEETQYF. Together with reference TRBV7-3 and TRBJ2-5, the CDR3 gives the full variable domain: GAGVSQTPSNKVTEKGKYVELRCDPISGHTALYWYRQSLGQGPEFLIYFQGTGAADDSGLPNDRFFAVRPEGSVSTLKIQRTERGDSAVYLCASSLTGDEETQYFGPGTRLLVL.

The chain recombines TRBV21-1 with TRBJ2-1; TRBD2 is the table's D call and was not checked against the DNA. TRBV21-1 is shown as a pseudogene. CDR3 length equals 18 residues. In nucleotides, the CDR3 is TGTGCCAGCAGCAAAGCGGGCGCGGGGGACTACCTATGGAATGAGCAGTTCTTC. This sequence encodes CASSKAGAGDYLWNEQFF.

This clonotype has ten or more counts. V gene TRBV30 combines with J gene TRBJ2-2; 9 bases agree with TRBD2. Germline CDR1 GTSNPN, CDR2 SVGIG (reference sequence). The CDR3 is 14 amino acids. With V trimmed by 7 bases and J by 5 bases, 8 bases remained unmatched. The CDR3 spells CASREGRRTGELFF. The CDR3 DNA sequence: TGTGCCTCGCGGGAGGGCCGGCGAACCGGGGAGCTGTTTTTT.